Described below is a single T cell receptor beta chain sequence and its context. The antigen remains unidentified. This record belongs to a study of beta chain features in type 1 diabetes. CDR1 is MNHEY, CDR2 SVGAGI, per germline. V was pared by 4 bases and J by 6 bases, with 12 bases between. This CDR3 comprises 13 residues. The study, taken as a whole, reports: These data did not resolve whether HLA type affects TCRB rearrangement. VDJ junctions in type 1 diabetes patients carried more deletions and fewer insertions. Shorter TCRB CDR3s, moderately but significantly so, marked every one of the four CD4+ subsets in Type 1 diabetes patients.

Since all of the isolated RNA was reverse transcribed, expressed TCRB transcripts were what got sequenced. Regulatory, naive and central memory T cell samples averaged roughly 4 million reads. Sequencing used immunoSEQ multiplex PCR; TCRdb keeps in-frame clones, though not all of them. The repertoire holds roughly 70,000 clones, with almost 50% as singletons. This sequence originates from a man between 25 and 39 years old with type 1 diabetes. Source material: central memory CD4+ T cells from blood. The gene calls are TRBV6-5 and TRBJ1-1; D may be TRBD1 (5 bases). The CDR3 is CASSFGHGAEAFF. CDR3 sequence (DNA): TGTGCCAGCAGTTTCGGACATGGGGCTGAAGCTTTCTTT.